The present entry profiles one TCR beta chain with its context. Produced via immunoSEQ multiplex PCR; TCRdb's table is partial and in-frame only. The profile shows under 85,000 clones, about 78% of them singletons. The sample belongs to a study of PD-1 blockade in mismatch repair-deficient tumors. The CDR3 spans 15 residues. Deletions cut 2 bases from V and 0 bases from J, with 12 bases between. Germline V CDR1 and CDR2: SGHNT, YYREEE (reference sequence). The TCR sequence derives from an adult with mismatch repair-deficient cancer. The gene calls are TRBV5-4 and TRBJ2-7; maybe TRBD2 (6 bases). Sequenced material: peripheral blood, taken 2 weeks after starting pembrolizumab. As DNA, the CDR3 is TGTGCCAGCAGCTTAGGGACTTCCTACTCCTACGAGCAGTACTTC. It translates to CASSLGTSYSYEQYF.